Presented here are 25 T cell receptor beta chains from one specimen sequenced in a study of blood T cell repertoires in COVID-19 (dated by TCRdb to about 2020). The library came from the immunoSEQ multiplex PCR assay. In its TCRdb copy, this immuneACCESS table keeps in-frame sequences only and misses some clones. Where compared with another copy, unresolved V genes explain less than half of these, and the others have no known cause. In all, the sample holds about 190,000 clones, and 80% to 90% of those were seen once. Approximately 1% of the sample is held by the ten biggest clonotypes. Material: peripheral blood. The receptors stem from a man in his thirties or forties with acute or convalescent COVID-19.

The chain uses TRBV7-8 and TRBJ2-6; tentative D call: TRBD1 (6 bases). The germline CDR1 and CDR2 sequences are SGHVS and FQNEAQ. Trimming took 2 bases from V and 4 from J, leaving 12 bases between them. CDR3 length equals 16 residues. CDR3 sequence reads: CASSLQGPRGANVLTF. In nucleotides, the CDR3 is TGTGCCAGCAGCTTACAGGGGCCCCGGGGGGCCAACGTCCTGACTTTC.

The rearrangement uses TRBV12-5 and TRBJ1-3, with D maybe TRBD1 (5 bases). The germline CDR1 and CDR2 sequences are LGHNT and FRNRAP. CDR3 length: 14 residues. V dropped 3 bases and J dropped 4 bases, with 10 bases sitting between them. CDR3 amino acids: CASGFGGNGNTIYF. CDR3 coding DNA: TGTGCTAGTGGTTTCGGGGGAAACGGAAACACCATATATTTT.

CDR3 in amino acids: CASSFGGGSYGYTF. CDR3 nucleotides: TGTGCCAGCAGTTTTGGAGGGGGCAGCTATGGCTACACCTTC. V gene TRBV28 combines with J gene TRBJ1-2; 7 bases agree with TRBD1. CDR3 size: 14 residues. Germline loops: CDR1 MDHEN, CDR2 SYDVKM. V shed 3 bases and J 4 bases; nucleotides not matched to a gene: 5.

This chain uses TRBV6-5 with TRBJ2-5, with D tentatively TRBD1 (5 bases). Deletions cut 6 bases from V and 4 bases from J, with 9 bases between. Germline V gene sequence: CDR1 MNHEY, CDR2 SVGAGI. The CDR3 length is 12 residues. The CDR3: CASRQGRETQYF. The CDR3 DNA reads as TGTGCCAGCAGGCAGGGTCGAGAGACCCAGTACTTC.

This chain links TRBV30 with TRBJ2-5, with TRBD1 as a possible D gene (5 bases). CDR1 is GTSNPN, CDR2 SVGIG, per germline (reference sequence). Trimming took off 0 bases at V and 10 bases at J, with 12 bases between the two ends. The CDR3 extends over 12 amino acids. The CDR3 reads CAWSVGAPDQYF. The CDR3 nucleotides read TGTGCCTGGAGTGTAGGGGCCCCCGACCAGTACTTC.

This chain joins TRBV2 and TRBJ2-2, with 7 bases lining up with TRBD2. The CDR3 consists of 15 residues. The germline CDR1 and CDR2 sequences are SNHLY and FYNNEI. Trimming took 9 bases from V and 1 from J; bases not matched to a gene: 8. The CDR3 DNA follows: TGTGCCAGGACCAGCGGGGCACAGAACACCGGGGAGCTGTTTTTT. This encodes CARTSGAQNTGELFF.

CDR3 coding DNA: TGTGCCAGCTCACCAGGGACAGGGCTCAACGAGCAGTACTTC. It translates to CASSPGTGLNEQYF. This chain joins TRBV18 and TRBJ2-7; 9 bases match TRBD1. Trimming cost V 2 bases and J 5 bases; bases outside gene matches: 4. Germline CDR1 KGHSH, CDR2 LQKENI. The CDR3 spans 14 residues.

The chain couples TRBV25-1 to TRBJ2-2; D gene uncertain. Trimming removed 0 bases at V and 0 bases at J, with 5 bases between. The germline V gene encodes CDR1 MGHDK and CDR2 SYGVNS. This CDR3 comprises 15 residues. CDR3 residues: CASSEYATNTGELFF. The CDR3 DNA is TGTGCCAGCAGTGAATATGCGACGAACACCGGGGAGCTGTTTTTT.

The V call is TRBV28, the J call TRBJ1-4, with TRBD1 identical over 11 bases. V was clipped by 4 bases and J by 2 bases; unmatched bases: 6. CDR1 is MDHEN, CDR2 SYDVKM, per germline. The CDR3 is made up of 17 amino acids. The CDR3 loop reads CASSSPGQGVTNEKLFF. CDR3 nucleotides: TGTGCCAGCAGTTCACCGGGACAGGGGGTCACTAATGAAAAACTGTTTTTT. Supplemented by reference TRBV28 and TRBJ1-4, the full variable domain reads DVKVTQSSRYLVKRTGEKVFLECVQDMDHENMFWYRQDPGLGLRLIYFSYDVKMKEKGDIPEGYSVSREKKERFSLILESASTNQTSMYLCASSSPGQGVTNEKLFFGSGTQLSVL.

This clone showed up just a few times. The V gene is TRBV27, the J gene TRBJ2-7; possibly TRBD2 for D (7 bases). Germline assignment: CDR1 MNHEY and CDR2 SMNVEV (reference sequence). V was trimmed by 3 bases and J by 6 bases, leaving 15 bases between them. This CDR3 is 14 amino acids long. Here the CDR3 reads CASSFYGRGAEQYF. CDR3 nucleotide sequence: TGTGCCAGCAGTTTCTATGGGAGGGGGGCCGAGCAGTACTTC.

This chain links TRBV3-1 (or the pseudogene TRBV3-2) with TRBJ2-1, with 8 bases fitting TRBD2. V dropped 2 bases and J dropped 0; count of bases not matched to a gene: 6. CDR3 size: 17 residues. Germline V gene data show CDR1 as LGHDT and CDR2 as YNNKEL (reference sequence). The DNA of the CDR3 is TGTGCCAGCAGCCAACGGGGGGGCCCGAGCTCCTACAATGAGCAGTTCTTC. It codes for CASSQRGGPSSYNEQFF.

The rearrangement joins TRBV29-1 to TRBJ1-1; a possible D gene is TRBD1 (6 bases). Trimming shortened V by 4 bases and J by 4 bases, and 13 bases separated the two germline ends. The germline V gene encodes CDR1 SQVTM and CDR2 ANQGSEA. CDR3 length: 13 amino acids. This CDR3 is CSVVYRASTEAFF. CDR3 DNA: TGCAGCGTTGTTTACAGGGCATCCACTGAAGCTTTCTTT.

The chain links TRBV28 to TRBJ2-7; unclear D gene. The CDR3 consists of 11 residues. Trimming cost V 3 bases and J 4 bases, with 4 bases left between them. Germline CDR1 and CDR2: MDHEN and SYDVKM. CDR3 protein: CASSFRYEQYF. DNA for the CDR3: TGTGCCAGCAGTTTTCGGTACGAGCAGTACTTC.

The chain joins TRBV9 to TRBJ2-1, with D perhaps matching TRBD2 (5 bases). The V and J ends lost 0 bases and 12 bases respectively, with 13 bases between them. The V gene's germline CDR1 is SGDLS and CDR2 YYNGEE. The CDR3 is 13 amino acids. As DNA, the CDR3 is TGTGCCAGCAGCGTAGTTCCCGCGGGTGGGCAGTTCTTC. Translation: CASSVVPAGGQFF.

The chain joins TRBV5-1 to TRBJ1-6; possibly TRBD1 for D (5 bases). In germline, CDR1 is SGHRS, CDR2 YFSETQ. The CDR3 sequence is 14 residues long. Trimming left V 2 bases short and J 7 bases short, with 10 bases between. The CDR3 spells CASSFRRENSPLHF. The DNA for the CDR3 is TGCGCCAGCAGCTTCCGCAGGGAAAATTCACCCCTCCACTTT.

This clone was counted only a few times. This rearrangement joins TRBV19 to TRBJ2-3; 10 bases line up with TRBD1. V dropped 7 bases and J dropped 7; count of bases not matched to a gene: 14. The CDR3 is made up of 16 amino acids. Germline-derived CDR1 and CDR2 are LNHDA and SQIVND (reference sequence). The CDR3 region is CASKSGRQGAGNTQYF. In DNA, the CDR3 is TGTGCCAGTAAGAGCGGAAGACAGGGGGCTGGAAATACGCAGTATTTT.

The genes are TRBV3-1 (or the pseudogene TRBV3-2) and TRBJ1-2; no firm D call. This CDR3 comprises 13 residues. Germline values: CDR1 LGHDT, CDR2 YNNKEL (reference sequence). Trimming took 2 bases from V and 5 from J, leaving 9 bases between them. CDR3 DNA sequence: TGTGCCAGCAGCCAAAGAGATACGTATGGCTACACCTTC. Amino acids: CASSQRDTYGYTF.

CDR3 DNA: TGTGCCAGCGGATTTTATGGACAGCACAATGAGCAGTTCTTC. Residues: CASGFYGQHNEQFF. V usage is TRBV2 and J usage is TRBJ2-1, with a weak D call TRBD1 (6 bases). Germline V gives CDR1 SNHLY, CDR2 FYNNEI. V lost 8 bases, J lost 5 bases, and 16 bases lay in between. The CDR3 has 14 residues.

This rearrangement joins TRBV7-6 to TRBJ1-1; D possibly corresponds to TRBD1 (5 bases). The CDR3 covers 15 residues. V lost 4 bases and J 6 bases, leaving 18 bases between the germline ends. Germline V gene lookup returns CDR1 SGHVS and CDR2 FNYEAQ. CDR3 coding DNA: TGTGCCAGCAGCTCAAAAGGAACAGGAGGGTCTGAAGCTTTCTTT. Its protein is CASSSKGTGGSEAFF.

A few counts support this clone. This chain connects TRBV27 to TRBJ2-1; 7 bases match TRBD2. The germline gives CDR1 MNHEY, CDR2 SMNVEV (reference sequence). The V gene end was trimmed by 6 bases and the J gene end by 7 bases; junction bases not matched to a gene: 12. The CDR3 loop spans 15 amino acids. DNA of the CDR3: TGTGCCAGCAGCCCCACTAGCGCCCTTGGGAATGAGCAGTTCTTC. It yields the protein CASSPTSALGNEQFF.

This rearrangement joins TRBV1 to TRBJ2-1; the listed D gene, TRBD2, was not tested against the DNA. TRBV1 is recorded as a pseudogene. The CDR3 is 16 amino acids. CDR3 sequence (DNA): TGCACCAGCAGCCAAGATTTGGGGACTAGTTTCCATGAGCAGTTCTTC. Protein sequence: CTSSQDLGTSFHEQFF.

This clone was seen a handful of times. This rearrangement joins TRBV6-5 to TRBJ2-1; D perhaps matches TRBD2 (6 bases). The V gene's germline CDR1 is MNHEY and CDR2 SVGAGI. The CDR3 has 15 amino acids. V was trimmed by 6 bases and J by 8 bases, leaving 20 bases between them. The CDR3 sequence is CASRDSGTFYDEQFF. The CDR3 region has the DNA TGTGCCAGCAGGGATTCCGGGACTTTTTACGATGAGCAGTTCTTC.

The chain joins TRBV6-6 to TRBJ2-7; TRBD1 aligns across 8 bases. Germline V lookup: CDR1 MNHNY, CDR2 SVGAGI (reference sequence). The CDR3 consists of 16 residues. The V and J ends lost 6 bases and 1 base, in that order; junction bases with no gene match: 11. The CDR3 DNA reads TGTGCCAGCAGACAGCTCCGGACAGGGAATTCCTACGAGCAGTACTTC. The encoded protein is CASRQLRTGNSYEQYF.

V gene TRBV10-2 combines with J gene TRBJ1-6; 7 bases are shared with TRBD1. V dropped 6 bases and J dropped 13; count of bases not matched to a gene: 12. Germline CDR1 is WSHSY and CDR2 is SAAADI. This CDR3 spans 14 amino acids. The CDR3 DNA reads TGCGCCAGCAGCCTGCAGGGGGACCCATCCCCCCTCCACTTT. The encoded protein is CASSLQGDPSPLHF.

The rearrangement joins TRBV28 to TRBJ1-5, with D unclear. CDR1 is MDHEN and CDR2 is SYDVKM in the germline V gene. V lost 2 bases and J 4 bases, leaving 9 bases between the germline ends. This CDR3 contains 14 residues. CDR3 sequence reads: CASSLVEDNQPQHF. The CDR3 region has the DNA TGTGCCAGCAGTTTAGTTGAGGATAATCAGCCCCAGCATTTT.